What follows are 23 T cell receptor beta chains derived from one specimen sequenced in a study of a mutant IDH1 vaccine in newly diagnosed glioma. For these receptors, no antigen is known. The table came from immunoSEQ multiplex PCR; TCRdb's copy has only in-frame clones and leaves some out. The sample carries around 100,000 clones, around nine tenths recorded once. Regarding time point: week 47, end of study. In the vaccine, a single dose held 300 ug of the mutant IDH1 20-mer peptide, along with topical imiquimod. The sequenced sample was PBMCs, obtained from a glioma patient whose treatment included an IDH1 peptide vaccine. The receptors were gathered from a woman in her fifties or sixties with glioma.

This clone was recorded a few times. The chain recombines TRBV6-1 with TRBJ2-7; the D is unclear. The CDR3 has 12 residues. V was cut by 0 bases and J by 6 bases, with 6 bases left in between. The germline V gene encodes CDR1 MNHNS and CDR2 SASEGT. The CDR3, as DNA: TGTGCCAGCAGTGAAGCAGAAAGCGAGCAGTACTTC. Protein: CASSEAESEQYF.

For the CDR3, the DNA is TGTGCCAGTAGTGTGGGACTAGCGAACTACAATGAGCAGTTCTTC. Amino acids: CASSVGLANYNEQFF. The chain couples TRBV19 to TRBJ2-1; 10 positions match TRBD2. Germline CDR1 LNHDA, CDR2 SQIVND (reference sequence). Trimming removed 5 bases from V and 3 bases from J; junction bases left unmatched: 4. This CDR3 has 15 amino acids.

This chain connects TRBV18 to TRBJ1-5, with D perhaps TRBD1 (5 bases). Per germline, CDR1 KGHSH and CDR2 LQKENI. This CDR3 spans 13 amino acids. Trimming took off 5 bases at V and 5 bases at J, with 10 bases between the two ends. CDR3 loop: CASSGGVDQPQHF. Written as DNA, the CDR3 is TGTGCCAGCTCAGGGGGGGTGGATCAGCCCCAGCATTTT.

The genes are TRBV10-3 and TRBJ2-4, with D possibly TRBD2 on 5 matching bases. The ends were cut back, 9 bases at V and 8 bases at J, with 14 bases in the middle. CDR3 length: 12 amino acids. Germline V gene lookup returns CDR1 ENHRY and CDR2 SYGVKD. The CDR3 loop is CAISRESDIQYF. The CDR3 nucleotides are TGTGCCATAAGCCGGGAATCGGACATTCAGTACTTC.

The chain couples TRBV6-5 to TRBJ1-5, with TRBD1 identical over 12 bases. V shed 2 bases and J 8 bases; nucleotides not matched to a gene: 1. This CDR3 comprises 14 residues. The germline V gene encodes CDR1 MNHEY and CDR2 SVGAGI. The CDR3 region is CASSYGTGGEPQHF. CDR3 in DNA: TGTGCCAGCAGTTACGGGACAGGGGGCGAGCCCCAGCATTTT.

This chain uses TRBV6-7 with TRBJ2-6, with 7 bases matching TRBD1. TRBV6-7 is an ORF, and what it does is uncertain. The CDR3 sequence is 17 residues long. Trimming took 0 bases from V and 3 from J; bases not matched to a gene: 5. CDR3 bases: TGTGCCAGCAGTTACTCTAAGGGGGCCGGTGGGGCCAACGTCCTGACTTTC. Amino acid sequence: CASSYSKGAGGANVLTF.

This chain uses TRBV27 with TRBJ2-3; unclear D gene. Trimming stripped 3 bases from V and 4 bases from J, with 8 bases between. Germline CDR1 is MNHEY and CDR2 is SMNVEV (reference sequence). This CDR3 has 13 amino acids. The CDR3 here is CASSFPLADTQYF. The CDR3 nucleotides read TGTGCCAGCAGTTTCCCCCTCGCAGATACGCAGTATTTT.

This rearrangement joins TRBV10-1 to TRBJ2-3; 14 positions match TRBD2. The germline gives CDR1 WNHNN, CDR2 SYGVQD (reference sequence). The CDR3 runs 15 residues. J lost 4 bases, V lost 6 bases, and 3 bases had no gene match. The CDR3: CASSSGLAGADTQYF. CDR3 nucleotides: TGCGCCAGCAGCTCGGGACTAGCGGGAGCAGATACGCAGTATTTT.

This clone was counted a single time. The V and J genes are TRBV28 and TRBJ1-2; 8 positions agree with TRBD1. With V trimmed by 4 bases and J by 4 bases, 2 bases remained unmatched. This CDR3 contains 13 residues. Germline values: CDR1 MDHEN, CDR2 SYDVKM. The CDR3 nucleotides are TGTGCCAGCAGTTCGGGACAGGTCTATGGCTACACCTTC. This translates into CASSSGQVYGYTF.

The chain has TRBV5-1 and TRBJ2-3; D not resolved. The germline V gene encodes CDR1 SGHRS and CDR2 YFSETQ. The germline V and J ends were trimmed by 4 bases and 0 bases, with 9 bases remaining between them. The CDR3 is made up of 14 amino acids. In DNA, the CDR3 is TGCGCCAGCAGCGTTAGACGGAGCACAGATACGCAGTATTTT. This translates into CASSVRRSTDTQYF.

This chain connects TRBV2 to TRBJ2-1; no reliable D call. CDR3 length: 13 amino acids. Germline V gene sequence: CDR1 SNHLY, CDR2 FYNNEI. The germline V and J ends were trimmed by 4 bases and 12 bases, with 16 bases remaining between them. The CDR3 loop reads CASSVDLMQRQFF. Here the CDR3 DNA reads TGTGCCAGCAGTGTGGATCTAATGCAAAGGCAGTTCTTC.

J is TRBJ1-2 and V is TRBV29-1; TRBD1 is a possible D gene (6 bases). V gave up 4 bases and J gave up 1 base, with 13 bases separating them. CDR1 is SQVTM and CDR2 is ANQGSEA in the germline V gene. The CDR3 is 14 amino acids. The DNA for the CDR3 is TGCAGCGTTGCCGCGGACAGAAATAACTATGGCTACACCTTC. Amino acids: CSVAADRNNYGYTF.

V and J are TRBV4-1 and TRBJ2-5, with D possibly being TRBD1 or TRBD2 (6 bases each). The CDR3 has 14 residues. Germline V gene lookup returns CDR1 MGHRA and CDR2 YSYEKL. Trimming took off 1 base at V and 1 base at J, with 7 bases between the two ends. CDR3 region: CASSQAGAQETQYF. The CDR3 DNA reads as TGCGCCAGCAGCCAAGCGGGGGCCCAAGAGACCCAGTACTTC.

CDR3 sequence: CASSYSASRNGQYF. DNA for the CDR3: TGTGCCAGCAGTTACTCAGCATCCCGAAACGGGCAGTACTTC. This chain uses TRBV6-5 with TRBJ2-7; D gene unclear. The V gene's germline CDR1 is MNHEY and CDR2 SVGAGI. The CDR3 covers 14 residues. Trimming pared 0 bases from V and 9 bases from J, leaving 15 bases between.

The rearrangement joins TRBV9 to TRBJ2-3; D may be TRBD2 (5 bases). Per the germline V gene, CDR1 is SGDLS and CDR2 is YYNGEE. The CDR3 is made up of 16 amino acids. Trimming stripped 0 bases from V and 0 bases from J, with 11 bases between. The chain's CDR3 is CASSVDRGQSTDTQYF. In DNA, the CDR3 is TGTGCCAGCAGCGTAGACCGAGGGCAGAGCACAGATACGCAGTATTTT.

The chain joins TRBV7-9 to TRBJ2-5; tentative D call: TRBD2 (7 bases). Trimming pared 7 bases from V and 8 bases from J, leaving 17 bases between. The V gene's germline CDR1 is SEHNR and CDR2 FQNEAQ (reference sequence). The CDR3 sequence is 13 residues long. This CDR3 is CASTPRGAHTQYF. The CDR3 DNA reads as TGTGCCAGCACCCCCCGGGGGGCGCACACCCAGTACTTC.

This chain links TRBV2 with TRBJ2-5; D unresolved. CDR1 is SNHLY and CDR2 is FYNNEI in the germline V gene. V gave up 7 bases and J gave up 4 bases, with 16 bases separating them. This CDR3 is built from 14 residues. CDR3 coding DNA: TGTGCCAGCACGCTTAGGCCACGTACAGAGACCCAGTACTTC. Protein: CASTLRPRTETQYF.

This clone has a single count. The chain recombines TRBV7-9 with TRBJ1-3; D is ambiguous. CDR3 length equals 11 residues. CDR1 SEHNR and CDR2 FQNEAQ come from the germline V gene (reference sequence). V lost 11 bases and J 1 base, leaving 6 bases between the germline ends. As DNA, the CDR3 is TGTGCCGCCCTGTCTGGAAACACCATATATTTT. It translates to CAALSGNTIYF.

This chain links TRBV27 with TRBJ2-2, with a possible D match to TRBD1 (6 bases). CDR3 size: 15 residues. Between the trimmed V and J ends, which lost 2 bases and 6 bases, there was a span of 13 bases. Per germline, CDR1 MNHEY and CDR2 SMNVEV (reference sequence). The CDR3: CASSLRYRVAGELFF. The CDR3 DNA sequence: TGTGCCAGCAGTTTAAGGTACAGGGTGGCCGGGGAGCTGTTTTTT.

The gene calls are TRBV30 and TRBJ2-1, with TRBD2 matching over 9 bases. The CDR3 covers 16 residues. V dropped 1 base and J dropped 0; count of bases not matched to a gene: 4. CDR1 is GTSNPN and CDR2 is SVGIG in the germline V gene (reference sequence). The CDR3 is CAWSAPAGGSYNEQFF. The CDR3 DNA sequence: TGTGCCTGGAGTGCCCCAGCGGGAGGCTCCTACAATGAGCAGTTCTTC. Filled out from reference TRBV30 and TRBJ2-1, the complete variable domain reads SQTIHQWPATLVQPVGSPLSLECTVEGTSNPNLYWYRQAAGRGLQLLFYSVGIGQISSEVPQNLSASRPQDRQFILSSKKLLLSDSGFYLCAWSAPAGGSYNEQFFGPGTRLTVL.

This clone was seen a single time. This rearrangement joins TRBV28 to TRBJ2-7, with TRBD2 matching 12 bases. CDR3 size: 15 residues. Germline assignment: CDR1 MDHEN and CDR2 SYDVKM. The V gene end was trimmed by 5 bases and the J gene end by 2 bases; junction bases not matched to a gene: 4. The CDR3 loop reads CASSPRLAGAYEQYF. CDR3 coding DNA: TGTGCCAGCAGTCCCAGACTAGCGGGGGCCTACGAGCAGTACTTC.

The rearrangement joins TRBV9 to TRBJ1-3; D might be TRBD1 (5 bases). The CDR3 contains 16 residues. Deletions cut 0 bases from V and 4 bases from J, with 14 bases between. CDR1 is SGDLS and CDR2 is YYNGEE in the germline V gene. CDR3 loop: CASSVGSGAKGNTIYF. As DNA, the CDR3 is TGTGCCAGCAGCGTAGGATCCGGGGCCAAGGGAAACACCATATATTTT.

The V gene is TRBV7-8, the J gene TRBJ1-4, with D possibly matching TRBD1 (6 bases). The CDR3 has 14 amino acids. From germline, CDR1 is SGHVS and CDR2 FQNEAQ. V was clipped by 5 bases and J by 5 bases, with 12 bases between them. The CDR3 DNA follows: TGTGCCAGCAGCCGCGACAGGTTAAATGAAAAACTGTTTTTT. Amino acids: CASSRDRLNEKLFF.